The entry below describes one T cell receptor beta chain. This clone has more than one count but fewer than ten. Its antigen remains undetermined. Base qualities are not at hand, and no much larger clone is one base apart. In Seattle, one collaborating source enrolled patients while the infection was active and tracked those patients longitudinally over the course of disease. Each collaborating institution followed its own protocols to collect whole blood in K2EDTA tubes. Collaborator samples were shipped for TCRbeta analysis as frozen whole blood, isolated PBMCs, or DNA extracted from either sample type. This entry is derived from a study of blood T cell repertoires in COVID-19 (TCRdb year 2020). In terms of the full investigation: Samples covering the acute and convalescent phases of COVID-19 were provided by collaborators in the United States, Italy and Spain. Subjects who had been exposed to COVID-19, were actively infected with it, or had recovered from it provided the deeply sampled blood TCRbeta repertoires that made up the dataset. The samples were drawn from two sources: the first 160 participants of the ongoing ImmuneRACE study, and 1,200 or so subjects contributed by 6 global collaborators. The material from the prospective study consisted of cDNA or gDNA derived from T cells, B-cell-depleted T cells, or PBMCs. Where available, HLA class I and class II types were taken from metadata supplied by the sample provider and were not determined by assay-based typing. A freely available public database, intended as a resource for researchers studying the immune response to SARS-CoV-2, is where the repertoires were released. The sample metadata nearly always contained a de-identified subject ID, COVID-19 status, age in years and sex. The paper as a whole reports these results and caveats: The quantity of clinical and demographic metadata differed by source and by participant and was supplied without curation.

The CDR1 and CDR2 encoded by the germline V gene are SGHDT and YYEEEE. The germline V and J ends show losses of 0 bases and 4 bases respectively, and no gene match explains 8 bases of the junction. There are 16 amino acids in the CDR3, from cysteine to phenylalanine inclusive. Only CDR3 DNA remains: 48 bases, in frame from the first base. TCRbeta CDR3 regions were amplified from genomic DNA by means of the immunoSEQ Assay, a bias-controlled multiplex PCR. The study's processing was this. The number of nucleated cells in each sample was estimated by amplification of reference gene primers within the assay. Sequence reads were collapsed and filtered to measure the absolute abundance of every unique TCRbeta CDR3 rearrangement. Productive Simpson clonality was computed per sample as the square root of Simpson's diversity index over productive rearrangements. Imported from immuneACCESS, the table was reduced by TCRdb to in-frame sequences with V and J called. These copies leave out some clones; in studies compared against another copy, an unresolved V gene accounts for under half, and the cause of the remainder is not known. V, J and clone size were drawn from that table, and D and trimming were deduced from the DNA. The sample profile shows over 200,000 clones; more than 80% of them were found once. The ten most abundant clones make up less than 3.5% of the sample.

The specimen was peripheral blood. This TCR was sampled from a man aged 25-45 years with COVID-19, enrolled during active disease. This receptor chain uses TRBV5-6 and TRBJ2-7, with TRBD1 matching 9 junction bases. The CDR3 in this case is CASSLAGTGRAYEQYF. The nucleotide sequence is given as TGTGCCAGCAGCTTGGCCGGGACAGGGCGCGCGTACGAGCAGTACTTC.